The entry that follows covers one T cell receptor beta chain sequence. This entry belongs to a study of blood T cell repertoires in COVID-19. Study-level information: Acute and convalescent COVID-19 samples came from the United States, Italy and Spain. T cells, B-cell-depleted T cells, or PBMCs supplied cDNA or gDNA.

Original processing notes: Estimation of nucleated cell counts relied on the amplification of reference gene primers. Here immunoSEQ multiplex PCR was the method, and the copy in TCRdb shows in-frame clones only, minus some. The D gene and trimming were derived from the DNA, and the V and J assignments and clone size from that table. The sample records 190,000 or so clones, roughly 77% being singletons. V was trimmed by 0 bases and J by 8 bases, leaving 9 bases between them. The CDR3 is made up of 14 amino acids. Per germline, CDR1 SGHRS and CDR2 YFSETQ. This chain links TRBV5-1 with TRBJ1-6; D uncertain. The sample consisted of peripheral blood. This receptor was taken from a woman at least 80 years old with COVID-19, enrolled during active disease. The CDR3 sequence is CASSLAGSDSPLHF. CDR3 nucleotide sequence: TGCGCCAGCAGCTTGGCGGGTTCGGATTCACCCCTCCACTTT.